The source of this TCR beta chain is a study of blood T cell repertoires in COVID-19. Study context: Sites in the United States, Italy and Spain provided acute and convalescent COVID-19 samples.

Study processing details: By means of reference gene primer amplification, nucleated cell counts were estimated. Here immunoSEQ multiplex PCR was the method, and the copy in TCRdb shows in-frame clones only, minus some. The V and J calls and clone size come from that table; D and trimming were worked out from the DNA. The sample shows approximately 150,000 clones, around 80% of them seen only once. Those who participated ranged in age from roughly 18 to 90 years and resided in about two dozen US areas. Within 2 weeks of study entry, exposed participants had contacted a PCR-confirmed or clinician-diagnosed COVID-19 case. This clone appeared once. CDR1 and CDR2 (germline): PRHDT, FYEKMQ (reference sequence). CDR3 size: 15 residues. The ends were cut back, 0 bases at V and 2 bases at J, with 9 bases in the middle.

The sample consisted of PBMCs or T cells enriched from blood (not recorded which). This clonotype was sampled from a man aged 70 or older who had been exposed to COVID-19. This rearrangement joins TRBV13 to TRBJ2-3; D not resolved. CDR3 nucleotide sequence: TGTGCCAGCAGCTTAGGCAGCCAGGCCACAGATACGCAGTATTTT. Translated: CASSLGSQATDTQYF.